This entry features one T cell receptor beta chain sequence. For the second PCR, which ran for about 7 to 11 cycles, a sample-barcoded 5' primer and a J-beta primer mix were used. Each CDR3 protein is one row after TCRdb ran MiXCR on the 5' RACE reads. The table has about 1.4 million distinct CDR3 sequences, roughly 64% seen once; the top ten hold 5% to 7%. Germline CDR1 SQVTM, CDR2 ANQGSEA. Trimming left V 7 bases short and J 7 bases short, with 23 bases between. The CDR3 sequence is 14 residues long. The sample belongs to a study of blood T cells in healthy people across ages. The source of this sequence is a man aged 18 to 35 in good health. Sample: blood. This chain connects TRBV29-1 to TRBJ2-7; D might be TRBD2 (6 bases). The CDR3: CSAAIGGTPREQYF. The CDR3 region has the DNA TGCAGCGCCGCCATTGGGGGGACCCCGAGGGAGCAGTACTTC.